This T cell receptor beta chain appears in the sequencing data of a study of blood T cell repertoires in COVID-19. Study as a whole: In each case, the material was cDNA or gDNA derived from T cells, B-cell-depleted T cells, or PBMCs.

The CDR3 sequence is 15 residues long. The germline CDR1 and CDR2 sequences are MNHEY and SMNVEV (reference sequence). The trim removed 5 bases at V and 5 bases at J, leaving 9 bases unmatched. Original data processing: Reference gene primers were amplified, and this amplification served to estimate nucleated cell counts. Sequencing was performed with immunoSEQ multiplex PCR; in TCRdb, only in-frame clones are kept and a portion is missing. V and J calls and clone size come straight from that table; D and trimming were deduced from the DNA. The sample contains 100,000 to 150,000 clones, approximately 87% of which appear only once.

The clonotype comes from a man in his fifties with acute or convalescent COVID-19. Sequenced: peripheral blood. The V and J genes are TRBV27 and TRBJ2-7, with 10 bases lining up with TRBD1. The CDR3 DNA reads as TGTGCCAGCAGTCCACCGGGACAGGGGATCCACGAGCAGTACTTC. Translating it yields CASSPPGQGIHEQYF.